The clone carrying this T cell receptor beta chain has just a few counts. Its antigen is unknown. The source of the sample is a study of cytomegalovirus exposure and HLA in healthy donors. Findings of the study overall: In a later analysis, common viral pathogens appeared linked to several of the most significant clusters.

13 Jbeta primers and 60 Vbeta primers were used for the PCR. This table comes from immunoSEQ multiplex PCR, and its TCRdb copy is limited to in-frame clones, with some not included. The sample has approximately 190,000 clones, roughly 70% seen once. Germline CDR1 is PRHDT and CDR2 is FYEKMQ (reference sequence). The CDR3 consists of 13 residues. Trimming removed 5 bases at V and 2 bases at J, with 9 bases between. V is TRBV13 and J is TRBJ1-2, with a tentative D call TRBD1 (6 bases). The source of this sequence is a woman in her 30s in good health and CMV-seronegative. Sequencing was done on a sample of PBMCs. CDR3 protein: CASSRQGNYGYTF. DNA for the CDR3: TGTGCCAGCAGCCGGCAGGGGAACTATGGCTACACCTTC.